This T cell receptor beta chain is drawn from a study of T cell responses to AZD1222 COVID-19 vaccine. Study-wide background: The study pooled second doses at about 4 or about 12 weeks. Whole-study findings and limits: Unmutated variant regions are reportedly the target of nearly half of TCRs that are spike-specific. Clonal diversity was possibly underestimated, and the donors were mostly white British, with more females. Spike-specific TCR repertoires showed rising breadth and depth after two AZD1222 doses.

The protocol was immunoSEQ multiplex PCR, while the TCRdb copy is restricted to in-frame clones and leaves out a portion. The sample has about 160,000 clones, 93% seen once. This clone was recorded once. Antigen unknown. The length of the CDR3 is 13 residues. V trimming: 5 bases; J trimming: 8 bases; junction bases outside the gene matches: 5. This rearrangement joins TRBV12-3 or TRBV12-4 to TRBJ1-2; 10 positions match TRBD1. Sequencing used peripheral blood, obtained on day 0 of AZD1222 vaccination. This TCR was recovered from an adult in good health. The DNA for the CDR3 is TGTGCCAGCAGTGCCGGGACAGGGGTCGGCTACACCTTC. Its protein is CASSAGTGVGYTF.